Described below is a single T cell receptor beta chain sequence and its context. Antigen specificity is unknown. The CDR3 totals 14 residues. The V gene's germline CDR1 is KGHSH and CDR2 LQKENI. Trimming pared 6 bases from V and 2 bases from J, leaving 14 bases between. These data belong to a study of T cell responses to AZD1222 COVID-19 vaccine. Study details: Second-dose recipients at about 4 or about 12 weeks were treated as one pooled group. Findings of the study overall: Researchers report vaccine-associated CD4 TCRs spanning spike, with dominance at 160-218 and 743-854. White British donors predominated, females outnumbered males, and clonal diversity was possibly underestimated. Repertoires were obtained solely post-peak T cell response.

This table comes from immunoSEQ multiplex PCR, and its TCRdb copy is limited to in-frame clones, with some not included. The data contain about 100,000 clones, about 88% of them singletons. Sequenced here: peripheral blood, sampled on day 0 of AZD1222 vaccination. This rearrangement joins TRBV18 to TRBJ2-7, with D perhaps TRBD1 (6 bases). The receptor was derived from an adult in good health. The CDR3 nucleotides are TGTGCCAGCTCCCCAGGGGCATCACCCTACGAGCAGTACTTC. Encoded protein: CASSPGASPYEQYF.